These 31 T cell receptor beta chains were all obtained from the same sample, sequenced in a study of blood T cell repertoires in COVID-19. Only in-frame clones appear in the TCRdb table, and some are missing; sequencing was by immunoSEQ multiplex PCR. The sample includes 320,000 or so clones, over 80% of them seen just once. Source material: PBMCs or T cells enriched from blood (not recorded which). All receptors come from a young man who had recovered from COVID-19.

This chain's CDR3 is CASSHQGVGQPQHF. CDR3 bases: TGTGCCAGCAGCCATCAGGGGGTCGGTCAGCCCCAGCATTTT. This chain links TRBV7-9 with TRBJ1-5, with 7 bases matching TRBD1. The CDR3 totals 14 residues. Germline loops: CDR1 SEHNR, CDR2 FQNEAQ (reference sequence). V lost 5 bases and J lost 6; bases outside the gene matches: 7.

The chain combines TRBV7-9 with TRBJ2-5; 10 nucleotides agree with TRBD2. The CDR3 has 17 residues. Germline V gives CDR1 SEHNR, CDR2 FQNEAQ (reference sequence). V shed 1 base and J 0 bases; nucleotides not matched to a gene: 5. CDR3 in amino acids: CASSLGSGGTYQETQYF. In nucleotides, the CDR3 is TGTGCCAGCAGCTTAGGTAGCGGGGGGACGTACCAAGAGACCCAGTACTTC. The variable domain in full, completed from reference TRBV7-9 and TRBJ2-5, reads DTGVSQNPRHKITKRGQNVTFRCDPISEHNRLYWYRQTLGQGPEFLTYFQNEAQLEKSRLLSDRFSAERPKGSFSTLEIQRTEQGDSAMYLCASSLGSGGTYQETQYFGPGTRLLVL.

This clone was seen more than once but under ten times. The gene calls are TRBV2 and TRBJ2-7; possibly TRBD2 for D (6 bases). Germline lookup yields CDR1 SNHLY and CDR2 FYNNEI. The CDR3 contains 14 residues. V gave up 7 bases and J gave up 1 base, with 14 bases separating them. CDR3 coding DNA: TGTGCCAGCACCCCGGGACTTAATTCCTACGAGCAGTACTTC. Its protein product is CASTPGLNSYEQYF.

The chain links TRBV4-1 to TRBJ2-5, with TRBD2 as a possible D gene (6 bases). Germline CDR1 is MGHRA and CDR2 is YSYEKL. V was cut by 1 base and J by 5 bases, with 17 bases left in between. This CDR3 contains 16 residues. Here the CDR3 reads CASSQGASAGGETQYF. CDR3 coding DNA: TGCGCCAGCAGCCAAGGGGCTAGCGCGGGTGGGGAGACCCAGTACTTC.

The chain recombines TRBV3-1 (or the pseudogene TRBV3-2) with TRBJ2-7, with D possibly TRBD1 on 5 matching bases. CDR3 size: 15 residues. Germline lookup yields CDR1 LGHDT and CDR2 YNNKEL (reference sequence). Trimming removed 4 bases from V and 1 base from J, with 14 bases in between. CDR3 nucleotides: TGTGCCAGCAGCCCTGGGTTTGGGGCTTCCTACGAGCAGTACTTC. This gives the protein CASSPGFGASYEQYF.

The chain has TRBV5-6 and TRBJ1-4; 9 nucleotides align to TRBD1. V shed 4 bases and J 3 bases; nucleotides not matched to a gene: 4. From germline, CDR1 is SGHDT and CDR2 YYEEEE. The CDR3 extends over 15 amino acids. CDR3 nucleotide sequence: TGTGCCAGCAGCGCACGGACAGGGGCTAATGAAAAACTGTTTTTT. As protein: CASSARTGANEKLFF.

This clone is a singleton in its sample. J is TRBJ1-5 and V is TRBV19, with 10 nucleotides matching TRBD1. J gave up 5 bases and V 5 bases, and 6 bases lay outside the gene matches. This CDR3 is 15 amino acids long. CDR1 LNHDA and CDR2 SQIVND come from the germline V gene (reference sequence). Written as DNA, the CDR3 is TGTGCCAGTAGTGGGGGGGGACAGGGGCATCAGCCCCAGCATTTT. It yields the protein CASSGGGQGHQPQHF.

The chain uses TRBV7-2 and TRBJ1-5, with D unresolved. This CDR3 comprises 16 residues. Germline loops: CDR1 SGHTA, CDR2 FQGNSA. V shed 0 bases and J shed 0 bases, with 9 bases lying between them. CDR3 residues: CASSLASAGSNQPQHF. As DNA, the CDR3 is TGTGCCAGCAGCTTAGCTTCGGCAGGTAGCAATCAGCCCCAGCATTTT.

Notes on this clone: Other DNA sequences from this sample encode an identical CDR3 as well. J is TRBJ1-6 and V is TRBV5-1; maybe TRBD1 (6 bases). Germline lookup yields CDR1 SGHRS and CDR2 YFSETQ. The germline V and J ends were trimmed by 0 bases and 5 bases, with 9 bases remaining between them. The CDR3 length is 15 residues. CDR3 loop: CASSLAGQNNSPLHF. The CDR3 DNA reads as TGCGCCAGCAGCTTGGCAGGACAGAATAATTCACCCCTCCACTTT.

CDR3 amino acids: CASSEAVFGGLGTDTQYF. In DNA, the CDR3 is TGTGCCAGCAGTGAAGCCGTTTTCGGGGGGCTAGGCACAGATACGCAGTATTTT. J is TRBJ2-3 and V is TRBV2; D might be TRBD2 (7 bases). The CDR3 loop spans 18 amino acids. Trimming shortened V by 0 bases and J by 1 base, and 17 bases separated the two germline ends. Germline CDR1 SNHLY, CDR2 FYNNEI.

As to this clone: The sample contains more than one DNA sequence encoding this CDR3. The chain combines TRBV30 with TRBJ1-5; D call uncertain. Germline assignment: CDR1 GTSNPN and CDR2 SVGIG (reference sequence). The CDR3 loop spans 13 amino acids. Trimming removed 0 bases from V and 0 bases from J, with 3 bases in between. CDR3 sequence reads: CAWSVYSNQPQHF. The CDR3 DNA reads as TGTGCCTGGAGTGTTTATAGCAATCAGCCCCAGCATTTT.

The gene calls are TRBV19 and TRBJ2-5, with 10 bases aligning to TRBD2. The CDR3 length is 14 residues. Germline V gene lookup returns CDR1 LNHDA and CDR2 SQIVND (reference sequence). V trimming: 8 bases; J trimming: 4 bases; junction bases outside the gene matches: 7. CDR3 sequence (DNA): TGTGCCAGTCGAAATCAGCGGGGGGGAGAGACCCAGTACTTC. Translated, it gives CASRNQRGGETQYF.

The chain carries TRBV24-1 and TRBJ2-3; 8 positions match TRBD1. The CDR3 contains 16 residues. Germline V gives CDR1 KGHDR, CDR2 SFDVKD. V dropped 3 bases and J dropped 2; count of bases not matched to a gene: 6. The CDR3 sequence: CATSDRDRTITDTQYF. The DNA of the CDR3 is TGTGCCACCAGTGATCGGGACAGGACCATCACAGATACGCAGTATTTT.

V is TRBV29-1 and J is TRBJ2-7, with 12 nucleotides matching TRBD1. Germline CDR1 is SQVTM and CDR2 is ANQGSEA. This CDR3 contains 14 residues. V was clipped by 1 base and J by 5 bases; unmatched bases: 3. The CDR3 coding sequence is TGCAGCGTTGAAGGGGGGACAGGGGGCCACGAGCAGTACTTC. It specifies CSVEGGTGGHEQYF.

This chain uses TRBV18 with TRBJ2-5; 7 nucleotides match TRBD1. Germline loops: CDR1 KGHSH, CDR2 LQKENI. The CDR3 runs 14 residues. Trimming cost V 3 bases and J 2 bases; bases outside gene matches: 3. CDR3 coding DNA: TGTGCCAGCTCACCCGACAGGGTGCAAGAGACCCAGTACTTC. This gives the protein CASSPDRVQETQYF.

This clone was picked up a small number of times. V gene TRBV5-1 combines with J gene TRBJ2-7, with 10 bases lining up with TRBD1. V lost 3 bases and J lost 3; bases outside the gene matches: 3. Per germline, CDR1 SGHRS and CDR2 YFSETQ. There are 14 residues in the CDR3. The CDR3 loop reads CASSSRDRGYEQYF. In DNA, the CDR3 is TGCGCCAGCAGCTCCCGGGACAGGGGCTACGAGCAGTACTTC.

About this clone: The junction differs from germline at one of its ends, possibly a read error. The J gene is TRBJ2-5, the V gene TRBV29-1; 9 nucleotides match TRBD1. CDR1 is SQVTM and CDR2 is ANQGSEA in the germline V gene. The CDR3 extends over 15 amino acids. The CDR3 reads CSVEVGYRGHVTQYF. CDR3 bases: TGCAGCGTAGAAGTGGGGTACAGGGGGCATGTGACCCAGTACTTC. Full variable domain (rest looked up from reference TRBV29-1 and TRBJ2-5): SAVISQKPSRDICQRGTSLTIQCQVDSQVTMMFWYRQQPGQSLTLIATANQGSEATYESGFVIDKFPISRPNLTFSTLTVSNMSPEDSSIYLCSVEVGYRGHVTQYFGPGTRLLVL.

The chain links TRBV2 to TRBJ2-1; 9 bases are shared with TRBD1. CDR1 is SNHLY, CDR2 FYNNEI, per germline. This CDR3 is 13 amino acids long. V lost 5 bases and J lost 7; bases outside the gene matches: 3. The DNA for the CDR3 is TGTGCCAGCAGTTGGGACAGGGAGAATGAGCAGTTCTTC. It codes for CASSWDRENEQFF.

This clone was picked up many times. The CDR3 protein is CASSIVGRGLNQPQHF. In DNA form, the CDR3 reads TGTGCCAGTAGTATAGTTGGCAGGGGCCTAAATCAGCCCCAGCATTTT. V is TRBV19 and J is TRBJ1-5; possible D gene TRBD1, 6 bases. CDR1 LNHDA and CDR2 SQIVND come from the germline V gene (reference sequence). The germline V and J ends were trimmed by 1 base and 4 bases, with 14 bases remaining between them. The CDR3 has 16 residues.

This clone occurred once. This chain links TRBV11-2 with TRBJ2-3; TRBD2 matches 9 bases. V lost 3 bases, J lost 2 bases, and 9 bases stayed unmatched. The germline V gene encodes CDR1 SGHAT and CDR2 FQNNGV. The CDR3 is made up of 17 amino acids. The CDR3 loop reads CASSLAAGGFLTDTQYF. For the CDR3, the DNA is TGTGCCAGCAGCTTGGCGGCGGGGGGGTTCCTCACAGATACGCAGTATTTT.

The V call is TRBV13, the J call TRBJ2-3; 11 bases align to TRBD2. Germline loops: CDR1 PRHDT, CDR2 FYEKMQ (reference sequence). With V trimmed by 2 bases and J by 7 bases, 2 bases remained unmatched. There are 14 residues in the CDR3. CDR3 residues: CASSLPSGGNTQYF. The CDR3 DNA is TGTGCCAGCAGCTTACCTAGCGGGGGGAATACGCAGTATTTT.

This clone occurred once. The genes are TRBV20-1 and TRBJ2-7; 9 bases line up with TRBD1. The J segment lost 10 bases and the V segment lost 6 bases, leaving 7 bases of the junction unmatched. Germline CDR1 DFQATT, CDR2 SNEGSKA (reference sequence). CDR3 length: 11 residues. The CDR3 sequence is CSARRDREQYF. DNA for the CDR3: TGCAGTGCCCGTCGGGACAGGGAACAGTACTTC.

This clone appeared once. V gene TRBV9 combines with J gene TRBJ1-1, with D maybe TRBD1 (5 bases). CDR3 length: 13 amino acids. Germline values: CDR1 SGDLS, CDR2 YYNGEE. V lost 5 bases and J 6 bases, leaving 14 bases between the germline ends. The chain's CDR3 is CASSPGRGAEAFF. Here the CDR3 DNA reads TGTGCCAGCAGTCCCGGGAGAGGGGCTGAAGCTTTCTTT.

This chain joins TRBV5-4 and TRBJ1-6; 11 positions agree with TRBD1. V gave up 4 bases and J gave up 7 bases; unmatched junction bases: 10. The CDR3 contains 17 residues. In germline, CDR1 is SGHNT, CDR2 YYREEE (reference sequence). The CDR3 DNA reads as TGTGCCAGCAGCCGAGGACAGGGGGCTTTGGGGAATTCACCCCTCCACTTT. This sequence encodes CASSRGQGALGNSPLHF.

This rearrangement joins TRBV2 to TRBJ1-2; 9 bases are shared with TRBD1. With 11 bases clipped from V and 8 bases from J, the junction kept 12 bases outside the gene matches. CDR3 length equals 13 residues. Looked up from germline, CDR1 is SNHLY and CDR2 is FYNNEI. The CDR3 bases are TGTGCCGGACGCTCCGGGACAGGGCTGGGCTACACCTTC. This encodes CAGRSGTGLGYTF.

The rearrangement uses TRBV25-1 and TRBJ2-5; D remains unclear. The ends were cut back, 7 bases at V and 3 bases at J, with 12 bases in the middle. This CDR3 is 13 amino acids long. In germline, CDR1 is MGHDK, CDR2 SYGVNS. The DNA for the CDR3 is TGTGCCAGCACCCCGTGGTCAGAAGAGACCCAGTACTTC. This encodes CASTPWSEETQYF.

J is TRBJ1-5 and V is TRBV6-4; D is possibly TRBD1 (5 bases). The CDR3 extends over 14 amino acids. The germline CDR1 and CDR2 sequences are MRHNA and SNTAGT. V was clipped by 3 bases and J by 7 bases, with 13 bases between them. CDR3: CASSEAGGQQPQHF. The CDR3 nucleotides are TGTGCCAGCAGTGAAGCCGGGGGTCAGCAGCCCCAGCATTTT.

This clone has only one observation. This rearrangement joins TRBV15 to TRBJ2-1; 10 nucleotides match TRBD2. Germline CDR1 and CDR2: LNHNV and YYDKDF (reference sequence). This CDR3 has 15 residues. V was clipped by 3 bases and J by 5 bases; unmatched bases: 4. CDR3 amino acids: CATSSSGGADNEQFF. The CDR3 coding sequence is TGTGCCACCAGCAGCAGCGGGGGGGCGGACAATGAGCAGTTCTTC.

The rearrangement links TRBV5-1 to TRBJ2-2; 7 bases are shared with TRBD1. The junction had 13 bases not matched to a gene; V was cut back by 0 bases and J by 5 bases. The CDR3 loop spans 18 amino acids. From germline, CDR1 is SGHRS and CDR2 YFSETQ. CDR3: CASSLDPPTGRSTGELFF. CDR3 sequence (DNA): TGCGCCAGCAGCTTGGATCCCCCGACAGGGAGATCGACCGGGGAGCTGTTTTTT.

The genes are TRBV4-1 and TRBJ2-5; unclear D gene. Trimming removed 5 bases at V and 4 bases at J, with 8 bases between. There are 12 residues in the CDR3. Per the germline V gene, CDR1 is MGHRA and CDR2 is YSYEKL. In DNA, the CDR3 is TGCGCCAGCAGCTCCCGAGGAGAGACCCAGTACTTC. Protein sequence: CASSSRGETQYF.

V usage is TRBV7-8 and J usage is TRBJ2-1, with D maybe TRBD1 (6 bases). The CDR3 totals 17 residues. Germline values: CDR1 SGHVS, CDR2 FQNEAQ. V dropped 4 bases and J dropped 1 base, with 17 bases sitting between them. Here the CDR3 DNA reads TGTGCCAGCAGCTCCCGGGACATGTTGGGATCCTACAATGAGCAGTTCTTC. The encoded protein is CASSSRDMLGSYNEQFF.